This record concerns one T cell receptor beta chain sequence. As yet, its antigen is unknown. The data were obtained in a study of blood T cells in healthy people across ages. General study points: The fall in TCR beta diversity per million T cells was roughly linear with age. Long-lived donors had more naive CD4+ cells and higher diversity than aged donors.

Trimming stripped 3 bases from V and 2 bases from J, with 13 bases between. The germline CDR1 and CDR2 sequences are DFQATT and SNEGSKA (reference sequence). CDR3 length: 14 amino acids. The use of a sample-barcoded 5' primer and a J-beta primer mix characterized a second PCR of roughly 6 to 11 cycles. All cDNA molecules were each tagged by a template-switch adaptor with 12 random nucleotides. TCRdb reanalysed the 5' RACE reads using MiXCR and keeps one entry per CDR3 protein. The table shows roughly 1,500,000 distinct CDR3 sequences, with roughly 30% occurring only once. The chain uses TRBV20-1 and TRBJ1-2; a weak D match, TRBD1 (6 bases). The specimen was blood. This TCR was sampled from a woman in her twenties or thirties in good health. This chain's CDR3 is CSARDLGGNYGYTF. The CDR3 DNA sequence: TGCAGTGCTAGGGATTTGGGGGGCAACTATGGCTACACCTTC.